This is a list of T cell receptor beta chains from one sample in a study of post-analysis software for immune sequencing data. TCRdb recomputed calls from the PCR reads with MiXCR, one row per CDR3 protein. The top ten hold roughly 12% of the sample, which has almost 700,000 distinct CDR3 sequences, 59% seen once. The specimen sequenced was blood. These receptors originate from a girl aged 2 to 9 with multiple sclerosis. Both conserved end residues are part of each CDR3. Each record gives: J gene, CDR3 length, D gene, clone size, V gene, CDR3 DNA, CDR3 protein. D genes are given only for firm matches. Part of the rows lack a size; the others show once, few, many or a class for expanded clones.

J: TRBJ2-3
length: 13
D: TRBD1
size: .
V: TRBV10-3
DNA: TGTGCCATCACCGGGGACAGGGCAGATACGCAGTATTTT
CDR3: CAITGDRADTQYF

J: TRBJ2-3
length: 17
D: TRBD2
size: .
V: TRBV7-2
DNA: TGTGCCAGCACCCCAGGGACTAGCGGGAGGGAAGGGGATACGCAGTATTTT
CDR3: CASTPGTSGREGDTQYF

J: TRBJ2-1
length: 15
D: .
size: .
V: TRBV9
DNA: TGTGCCAGCAGCGTAGTCGGGAACGGGGACAATGAGCAGTTCTTC
CDR3: CASSVVGNGDNEQFF

J: TRBJ2-5
length: 13
D: .
size: .
V: TRBV20-1
DNA: TGCAGTGCTATGACGGCACAGACGAAGACCCAGTACTTC
CDR3: CSAMTAQTKTQYF

J: TRBJ2-3
length: 16
D: .
size: .
V: TRBV7-2
DNA: TGTGCCAGCAGCTTAGTCGCAGGCCCTAGCACAGATACGCAGTATTTT
CDR3: CASSLVAGPSTDTQYF

J: TRBJ1-4
length: 16
D: .
size: .
V: TRBV5-1
DNA: TGCGCCAGCAGCCCCAAGGCAGGATGGGGGAGTGAAAAACTGTTTTTT
CDR3: CASSPKAGWGSEKLFF

J: TRBJ1-2
length: 15
D: .
size: .
V: TRBV10-3
DNA: TGTGCCATCAGCCGGACAGCCTTAGCTAACTATGGCTACACCTTC
CDR3: CAISRTALANYGYTF

J: TRBJ1-5
length: 13
D: .
size: .
V: TRBV20-1
DNA: TGCAGTGCTAAGAGGCCGTACAATCAGCCCCAGCATTTT
CDR3: CSAKRPYNQPQHF

J: TRBJ2-3
length: 14
D: .
size: few
V: TRBV6-5
DNA: TGTGCCAGCAGTTACACTAAGAGCACAGATACGCAGTATTTT
CDR3: CASSYTKSTDTQYF

J: TRBJ2-7
length: 12
D: .
size: .
V: TRBV7-9
DNA: TGTGCCAGCAGCTTACTTGACTACGAGCAGTACTTC
CDR3: CASSLLDYEQYF

J: TRBJ2-7
length: 15
D: TRBD2
size: .
V: TRBV28
DNA: TGTGCCAGCAGTTTCTCGGGACTAGCGGGAGGCGAGCAGTACTTC
CDR3: CASSFSGLAGGEQYF

J: TRBJ2-5
length: 12
D: .
size: .
V: TRBV5-5
DNA: TGTGCCAGCAGCACCCTGGGGGAGACCCAGTACTTC
CDR3: CASSTLGETQYF

J: TRBJ1-4
length: 15
D: .
size: .
V: TRBV5-1
DNA: TGCGCCAGCAGCACGATGGACGGGCCTAATGAAGAACTGTTTTTT
CDR3: CASSTMDGPNEELFF

J: TRBJ1-1
length: 19
D: TRBD1
size: .
V: TRBV7-8
DNA: TGTGCCAGCGGCTTATCGGAGCCGCGTATGGACAGGATGAACACTGAAGCTTTCTTT
CDR3: CASGLSEPRMDRMNTEAFF

J: TRBJ2-7
length: 15
D: TRBD2
size: .
V: TRBV10-3
DNA: TGTGCCATCAGAGTGACTAGCGGGGAGACCTACGAGCAGTACTTC
CDR3: CAIRVTSGETYEQYF

J: TRBJ2-1
length: 16
D: TRBD2
size: .
V: TRBV6-2/TRBV6-3
DNA: TGTGCCAGCAGCTTTAGCGGGAGTAGCACCTACAATGAGCAGTTCTTC
CDR3: CASSFSGSSTYNEQFF

J: TRBJ2-3
length: 14
D: TRBD2
size: .
V: TRBV20-1
DNA: TGCAGTGCTAGATTCTTAGCGGGAGTAGATACGCAGTATTTT
CDR3: CSARFLAGVDTQYF

J: TRBJ2-1
length: 19
D: TRBD2
size: few
V: TRBV5-6
DNA: TGTGCCAGCAGCCAGAAGGGTATACCGGGACTAGCGCGCTACAATGAGCAGTTCTTC
CDR3: CASSQKGIPGLARYNEQFF

J: TRBJ2-4
length: 14
D: .
size: once
V: TRBV5-1
DNA: TGCGCCAGCAGCTTGTCCTCAGGGGAGAACATTCAGTACTTC
CDR3: CASSLSSGENIQYF

J: TRBJ2-7
length: 13
D: .
size: .
V: TRBV27
DNA: TGTGCCAGCAGTTTATCGGGGGTAGGAGAGCAGTACTTC
CDR3: CASSLSGVGEQYF

J: TRBJ2-3
length: 11
D: .
size: few
V: TRBV20-1
DNA: TGCAGTGCTAGAGCTACAGATACGCAGTATTTT
CDR3: CSARATDTQYF

J: TRBJ2-3
length: 16
D: TRBD2
size: .
V: TRBV2
DNA: TGTGCCAGCAGTCAACTAGCGGTTTCTCGCCGGGATACGCAGTATTTT
CDR3: CASSQLAVSRRDTQYF

J: TRBJ2-7
length: 15
D: .
size: few
V: TRBV6-1
DNA: TGTGCCAGCAGTGACCCCAGAGGCAGTTCCTACGAGCAGTACTTC
CDR3: CASSDPRGSSYEQYF

J: TRBJ2-7
length: 16
D: .
size: .
V: TRBV6-1
DNA: TGTGCCAGCAGTCCACTCAGTTTTCCCCTCTCCTACGAGCAGTACTTC
CDR3: CASSPLSFPLSYEQYF

J: TRBJ2-1
length: 16
D: .
size: .
V: TRBV5-1
DNA: TGCGCCAGCAGCGCAACGACCAGGGGGGGTAGAAATGAGCAGTTCTTC
CDR3: CASSATTRGGRNEQFF

J: TRBJ2-1
length: 11
D: .
size: .
V: TRBV6-2/TRBV6-3
DNA: TGTGCCAGCAGTCGTCACAGGGCGGAGTTCTTC
CDR3: CASSRHRAEFF

J: TRBJ2-1
length: 15
D: TRBD2
size: .
V: TRBV7-2
DNA: TGTGCCAGCAGCTCGAGACTAGCGGAGTACAATGAGCAGTTCTTC
CDR3: CASSSRLAEYNEQFF

J: TRBJ2-7
length: 12
D: .
size: .
V: TRBV29-1
DNA: TGCAGCGCTATTACAGGGACCTACGAGCAGTACTTC
CDR3: CSAITGTYEQYF

J: TRBJ2-1
length: 13
D: .
size: .
V: TRBV4-1
DNA: TGCGCCAGCAGCCAAGAAGAGTTTCAGGAGCAGTTCTTC
CDR3: CASSQEEFQEQFF

J: TRBJ2-3
length: 17
D: .
size: .
V: TRBV15
DNA: TGTGCCACCAGCAGAAGGGGTAGCGGCTTTCCCCCAGATACGCAGTATTTT
CDR3: CATSRRGSGFPPDTQYF

J: TRBJ1-2
length: 13
D: .
size: .
V: TRBV18
DNA: TGTGCCAGCTCACCAGAGGATAACTATGGCTACACCTTC
CDR3: CASSPEDNYGYTF

J: TRBJ1-5
length: 14
D: .
size: .
V: TRBV12-3/TRBV12-4
DNA: TGTGCCAGCAGTTTCGACCTTAGCAATCAGCCCCAGCATTTT
CDR3: CASSFDLSNQPQHF

J: TRBJ2-5
length: 14
D: .
size: .
V: TRBV4-1
DNA: TGCGCCAGCAGCCAAGCGAATCAGGAAGAGACCCAGTACTTC
CDR3: CASSQANQEETQYF

J: TRBJ2-1
length: 15
D: TRBD1
size: few
V: TRBV12-3/TRBV12-4
DNA: TGTGCCAGCAGTTGGGGACAGGAGGCCTACAATGAGCAGTTCTTC
CDR3: CASSWGQEAYNEQFF

J: TRBJ1-6
length: 12
D: .
size: .
V: TRBV6-5
DNA: TGTGCCAGCAGTTATACGAGGTCACCCCTCCACTTT
CDR3: CASSYTRSPLHF

J: TRBJ2-1
length: 16
D: .
size: few
V: TRBV7-3
DNA: TGTGCCAGCAGCACCCTAGGTGGGCTAGCACCTAATGAGCAGTTCTTC
CDR3: CASSTLGGLAPNEQFF

J: TRBJ1-4
length: 17
D: .
size: .
V: TRBV7-9
DNA: TGTGCCAGCAGCTCCGGGAGCCTAACTGAGAGTGGTGAAAAACTGTTTTTT
CDR3: CASSSGSLTESGEKLFF

J: TRBJ2-3
length: 14
D: TRBD1
size: .
V: TRBV6-6
DNA: TGTGCCAGCAGATTGCAGGGGGCAAAAGATACGCAGTATTTT
CDR3: CASRLQGAKDTQYF

J: TRBJ1-2
length: 15
D: .
size: once
V: TRBV27
DNA: TGTGCCAGCAGTTTATCCGGGGGCGCGAACTATGGCTACACCTTC
CDR3: CASSLSGGANYGYTF

J: TRBJ2-3
length: 17
D: TRBD1
size: .
V: TRBV28
DNA: TGTGCCAGCAGTTCCCCTGCAGGGGGCGCGCGCACAGATACGCAGTATTTT
CDR3: CASSSPAGGARTDTQYF

J: TRBJ2-5
length: 15
D: TRBD2
size: .
V: TRBV29-1
DNA: TGCAGCGTTGACCGACTAGCGGGAGAAGGCGAGACCCAGTACTTC
CDR3: CSVDRLAGEGETQYF

J: TRBJ1-4
length: 14
D: TRBD1
size: .
V: TRBV7-9
DNA: TGTGCCAGCAGCTTCACAGGGGTCGGTGAAAAACTGTTTTTT
CDR3: CASSFTGVGEKLFF

J: TRBJ2-1
length: 16
D: .
size: .
V: TRBV14
DNA: TGTGCCAGCAGCCAACTCCAGGGGCTCGTTAGAAGTGAGCAGTTCTTC
CDR3: CASSQLQGLVRSEQFF

J: TRBJ2-3
length: 14
D: .
size: .
V: TRBV13
DNA: TGTGCCAGCAGTACCGCTGTTGTCGCAGATACGCAGTATTTT
CDR3: CASSTAVVADTQYF

J: TRBJ2-7
length: 14
D: .
size: .
V: TRBV12-3/TRBV12-4
DNA: TGTGCCAGCAGTCCACCCAGGGTCCCCTACGAGCAGTACTTC
CDR3: CASSPPRVPYEQYF

J: TRBJ2-1
length: 11
D: .
size: .
V: TRBV29-1
DNA: TGCAGCGTTGATCTCTACTATGAGCAGTTCTTC
CDR3: CSVDLYYEQFF

J: TRBJ1-5
length: 18
D: .
size: .
V: TRBV14
DNA: TGTGCCAGCAGCCAGGTTCTGGGAGGTAGGCCTAGCAATCAGCCCCAGCATTTT
CDR3: CASSQVLGGRPSNQPQHF

J: TRBJ2-7
length: 12
D: .
size: .
V: TRBV7-2
DNA: TGTGCCAGCAGCTTATATCGCGGCGAGCAGTACTTC
CDR3: CASSLYRGEQYF

J: TRBJ2-7
length: 13
D: .
size: .
V: TRBV12-3/TRBV12-4
DNA: TGTGCCAGCAGTTTAGGAACGGACCACGAGCAGTACTTC
CDR3: CASSLGTDHEQYF

J: TRBJ2-7
length: 13
D: .
size: few
V: TRBV6-6
DNA: TGTGCCAGCAGATTCAGTGGTTCGGACGAGCAGTACTTC
CDR3: CASRFSGSDEQYF

J: TRBJ1-5
length: 15
D: .
size: .
V: TRBV7-9
DNA: TGTGCCAGCAGCTTAGCGGGGAATGGCAATCAGCCCCAGCATTTT
CDR3: CASSLAGNGNQPQHF

J: TRBJ2-1
length: 17
D: TRBD2
size: .
V: TRBV6-6
DNA: TGTGCCAGCAGTTTTGGGCTAGGTAGCGGGGGAGGCAATGAGCAGTTCTTC
CDR3: CASSFGLGSGGGNEQFF

J: TRBJ2-1
length: 15
D: TRBD2
size: .
V: TRBV20-1
DNA: TGCAGTGCCCCTGTTCCTAGCGGGGGAGCCAACGAGCAGTTCTTC
CDR3: CSAPVPSGGANEQFF

J: TRBJ2-3
length: 17
D: TRBD2
size: .
V: TRBV24-1
DNA: TGTGCCACCAGTGGGCTTGGGACTAGCGGGGTTCCAGATACGCAGTATTTT
CDR3: CATSGLGTSGVPDTQYF

J: TRBJ2-1
length: 16
D: .
size: once
V: TRBV7-9
DNA: TGTGCCAGCAGCCCCTTGGTTCGAGGGGCCTACAATGAGCAGTTCTTC
CDR3: CASSPLVRGAYNEQFF